What follows is one T cell receptor beta chain and its context. This clonotype was counted ten times or more. No antigen is known for it. It has no much larger one-base neighbor in the sample; base qualities were not kept. These data are taken from a study of human T cells and chemical hapten exposure (dated by TCRdb to 2020 to 2022). Study-level background: For sensitization, 2% DPC in acetone was applied to a 2 cm by 2 cm area of upper inner arm skin. In alopecia patients, the study followed how the peripheral blood TCR repertoire changed in vivo over primary and secondary sensitization to diphenylcyclopropenone (DPC), a hapten. Blood for TCR sequencing was provided by twenty-nine alopecia patients at one to four time points (pre-sensitization, 2, 6 and 24 weeks). Patch testing was done on the upper back using Finn chambers containing 0.01% DPC, and results were scored after 6 days according to International Contact Dermatitis Research Group standards. Patients additionally received weekly therapeutic DPC doses to the scalp throughout the approximately 22-week study period. Libraries were pooled for sequencing, and variation in per-sample TCR yields was attributed mainly to small differences in library volumes within the pool. The mostly female patient cohort included alopecia areata with under or over 50% scalp involvement, alopecia totalis and alopecia universalis. Blood samples were taken from patients before sensitization (week 0) and then at 2, 6 and about 24 weeks after DPC sensitization.

CDR1 and CDR2 were assigned from the germline V gene as MNHEY and SVGAGI. Trimming at the junction amounts to 6 bases on V and 5 bases on J, and the germline ends lie 11 bases apart. The CDR3 spans 14 residues, from the cysteine through the phenylalanine. Just CDR3 DNA is preserved here, 42 bases in frame from base 1. Libraries were constructed by RACE. TCRdb shows the sequencer as NextSeq 500. Library preparation attached unique molecular identifiers to individual cDNA molecules for quantitative, reproducible TCR counting. Both TCR alpha and TCR beta chains were sequenced from each blood RNA sample. In the original analysis: A median of about 87,000 TCRs per sample was observed, with a range of roughly 20,000 to 750,000. The Decombinator software suite was used to annotate the V, J and CDR3 of the TCR reads. For PS versus PT1 abundance plots, all samples were subsampled to the same number of TCRs (28,000). TCRs were defined as expanded if absent before sensitization and observed at least eight times at the 2-week time point. The public reads were quality trimmed at Q25 with fastp and then assembled into clones with MiXCR by TCRdb, keeping productive beta chains. Rows matching on CDR3 protein sequence are summarized as one entry with the most common DNA and genes. TCRdb, not the original authors, processed these V and J calls. The sample table lists approximately 400,000 distinct CDR3 sequences, 4.8% of them with a count of one. The leading ten clones occupy about 2.1% of the sample.

Per the publication, the time point label means: patch test 1, 2 weeks after DPC sensitization. In the paper's terms, the treatment or condition label means: therapeutic diphenylcyclopropenone sensitization with weekly scalp DPC. Blood at each patch-test visit was drawn before the patch test was applied. Patients were considered eligible if aged 18 to 70, diagnosed with alopecia and deemed suitable for DPC therapy, and patients were excluded if pregnant. Total RNA was extracted from unfractionated whole blood collected in Tempus Blood RNA tubes. The paper's findings and limits, for the study overall: DPC sensitization did not change how many TCRs were above 1 in 1000 frequency, and no evidence was found of alterations in global repertoire structure. Patch test score was positively correlated with the number of PT1 expanded TCRs, with significance at thresholds 8, 16 and 32 but not at 4. Repeated subsampling changed both the strength of the expansion versus patch-test correlation and the threshold at which that correlation became significant. Significantly more large CDR3 similarity clusters were formed by expanded TCRs than by pre-sensitization or healthy control sets, consistent with antigen-driven responses. Because every patient had alopecia, a presumed autoimmune disease, the patients' immune response might differ from that of healthy individuals.

The source material was whole blood, sampled in connection with sensitization to the hapten diphenylcyclopropenone (DPC). This TCR derives from a woman aged 50 to 60 with alopecia areata. Some clones in this sample may be carry-over from other donors' samples. This receptor chain uses TRBV6-5 and TRBJ1-6, with no D gene named confidently. CDR3 reads: CASRRVRDNSPLHF. The DNA is TGTGCCAGCAGGAGGGTGCGGGATAATTCACCCCTCCACTTT.